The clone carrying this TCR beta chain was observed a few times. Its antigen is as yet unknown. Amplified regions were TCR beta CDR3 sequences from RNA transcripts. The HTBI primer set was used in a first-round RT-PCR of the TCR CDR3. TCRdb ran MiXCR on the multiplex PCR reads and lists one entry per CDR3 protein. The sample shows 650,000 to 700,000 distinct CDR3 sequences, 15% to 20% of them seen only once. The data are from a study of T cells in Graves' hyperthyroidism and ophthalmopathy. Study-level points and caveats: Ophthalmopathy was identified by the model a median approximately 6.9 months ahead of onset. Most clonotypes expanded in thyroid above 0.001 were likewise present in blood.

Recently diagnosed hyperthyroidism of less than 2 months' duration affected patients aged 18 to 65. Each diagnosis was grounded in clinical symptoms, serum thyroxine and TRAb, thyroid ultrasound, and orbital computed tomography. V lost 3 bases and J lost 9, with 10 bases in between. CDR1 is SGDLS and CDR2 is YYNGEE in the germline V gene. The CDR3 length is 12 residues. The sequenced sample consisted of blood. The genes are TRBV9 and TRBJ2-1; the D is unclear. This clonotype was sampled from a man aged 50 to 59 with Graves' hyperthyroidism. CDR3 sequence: CASSATMGEQFF. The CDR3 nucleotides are TGTGCCAGCAGCGCCACCATGGGTGAGCAGTTCTTC.